Listed below are T cell receptor beta chains from one sample, sequenced in a study of T cells in Graves' hyperthyroidism and ophthalmopathy. TCRdb ran MiXCR on the multiplex PCR reads and lists one entry per CDR3 protein. The table records about 180,000 distinct CDR3 sequences, 15% to 20% of them present only once. The sample comprised blood. Every receptor here comes from a woman aged 50 to 65 with Graves' hyperthyroidism. The CDR3 runs from the conserved cysteine through the conserved F or W.

TRBV11-2 | CASSFGLAGGPHNEQFF
TRBV29-1 | CSAQQGSYEQYF
TRBV6-1 | CGGSGDYNEQFF
TRBV7-9 | CASSLQRGLALLPGELFF
TRBV4-1 | CASSPAGALLSDTEAFF
TRBV6-1 | CASSPYRTRGYTF
TRBV2 | CGTSGDNEQFF
TRBV10-2 | CASHPGASSGGKTQYF
TRBV20-1 | CSAIQGLENVLTF
TRBV7-8 | CASSLGPRTSTDTQYF
TRBV24-1 | CATRGSGNTEAFF
TRBV25-1 | CASSEAGTGGEQFF
TRBV12-3/TRBV12-4 | CASSFGSGYTF
TRBV6-2/TRBV6-3 | CASKEGAGEQFF
TRBV4-1 | CASSQRGAASEAFF
TRBV10-3 | CAISERQGTSMNTEAFF
TRBV20-1 | CSARGAISTFGEQFF
TRBV28 | CASSDFSNQPQHF
TRBV29-1 | CSVRGIRTDTQYF
TRBV2 | CASSENGRETQYF
TRBV7-9 | CASSPKGRENTEAFF
TRBV18 | CASSALGRDTEAFF
TRBV15 | CATSMARADIQYF
TRBV6-1 | CASSAGYEKLFF
TRBV4-2 | CASSQVLKGRDYGYTF
TRBV7-2 | CASSPYRASGYTF
TRBV6-4 | CASFRTDTQYF
TRBV6-1 | CASQGQGAQYEQYF
TRBV3-1 | CASSLRTGGSPLHF
TRBV4-2 | CASSQQGSGNTIYF
TRBV19 | CASSSRRSGNTIYF
TRBV28 | CASRSPITELHQPQHF
TRBV6-5 | CASSYQGGYGYTF
TRBV12-3/TRBV12-4 | CASSPWTREQFF
TRBV2 | CASTRLGDPGNTIYF
TRBV27 | CASSFIGYQETQYF
TRBV11-2 | CASSLTRGWNEQFF
TRBV20-1 | CSARRFQNEKLFF